This T cell receptor beta chain was recorded in a study of tumor-infiltrating lymphocytes in primary liver carcinoma. Study details: Tumors were staged T1-T3 N0M0 and measured 4.2 to 10 cm across. The study obtained roughly 3.5 to 7.13 million productive TCRbeta reads per sample, similar across tissue types.

V lost 5 bases and J lost 1; bases outside the gene matches: 8. The CDR3 contains 16 residues. CDR1 is DFQATT and CDR2 is SNEGSKA in the germline V gene (reference sequence). The authors made TCR beta cDNA from about 500 ng total RNA with a constant-region primer. Three-round nested multiplex PCR performed with slightly modified ARM-PCR produced the TCR beta libraries. The opening two PCR rounds, around 9 cycles each, paired TRBV1-TRBV30 forward primers with a C-beta reverse primer. TCRdb reprocessed the multiplex PCR reads with MiXCR, giving one entry per CDR3 protein. The sample has 60,000 to 90,000 distinct CDR3 sequences; almost 70% are singletons. Total RNA and DNA came together from about 19-30 mg of bulk tissue without cell sorting.

The sequenced sample was liver tumor tissue from sampling region 4. Subset noted: tumor region T4, right-lateral pole. This chain uses TRBV20-1 with TRBJ2-1; 10 bases agree with TRBD2. The sequence was obtained from a man aged 40-49 years with primary liver carcinoma and hepatitis B virus infection. The CDR3 region has the DNA TGCAGTGCTGTGAGCGGGAGGGTTAGTTCCTACAATGAGCAGTTCTTC. Its translation: CSAVSGRVSSYNEQFF.